This TCR beta chain stems from a study of T cells in Graves' hyperthyroidism and ophthalmopathy. Amplification targeted TCR beta CDR3 regions from RNA transcripts. When the TCR CDR3 underwent first-round RT-PCR, the HTBI primer set was used. TCRdb called the multiplex PCR reads again in MiXCR, with one record for every CDR3 protein. Of a few hundred thousand distinct CDR3 sequences in the sample, roughly 20% are singletons; the top ten hold about 16%. Inclusion characteristics of ophthalmopathy patients comprised a Clinical Activity Score of at least 3, a NOSPECS grade of at least 4, and duration under 3 months. General study points: A model built on 13 V-J features separated ophthalmopathy from stable hyperthyroidism.

Germline V gives CDR1 MGHDK, CDR2 SYGVNS. This CDR3 has 15 amino acids. Trimming cost V 5 bases and J 0 bases, with 14 bases left between them. Concerning this clonotype itself: The antigen is undetermined.

The sample consisted of blood. This TCR was recovered from a woman aged 40 to 50 with Graves' ophthalmopathy. The V and J genes are TRBV25-1 and TRBJ2-7; maybe TRBD2 (7 bases). CDR3 DNA sequence: TGTGCCAGCAGTAAGGGGGGGGAAGTCTCCTACGAGCAGTACTTC. Residues: CASSKGGEVSYEQYF.